Below, 5 T cell receptor beta chains from the same sample are listed, as sequenced in a study of cytomegalovirus exposure and HLA in healthy donors. Clones were read by immunoSEQ multiplex PCR, and TCRdb kept only the in-frame ones, dropping some. There are some 150,000 clones in the sample; roughly nine tenths occur only once, and 0.69% lies in the top ten. The specimen was PBMCs. These receptors were taken from a man aged 18 to 30 in good health and CMV-seronegative.

The CDR3, as DNA: TGTGCCAGCAGCCATGGACTAGCGGGGGTCAATGAGCAGTTCTTC. Translation gives CASSHGLAGVNEQFF. This chain links TRBV7-6 with TRBJ2-1; 13 bases fit TRBD2. This CDR3 region has 15 residues. J gave up 6 bases and V 5 bases, and 4 bases lay outside the gene matches. The germline gives CDR1 SGHVS, CDR2 FNYEAQ.

V usage is TRBV15 and J usage is TRBJ2-1; TRBD1 aligns across 9 bases. Per germline, CDR1 LNHNV and CDR2 YYDKDF (reference sequence). The CDR3 has 13 residues. V lost 6 bases and J lost 6; bases outside the gene matches: 3. The CDR3 sequence is CATRLTGGNEQFF. CDR3 in DNA: TGTGCCACCAGGTTGACAGGGGGCAATGAGCAGTTCTTC.

Only a few counts were recorded for this clone. J is TRBJ2-3 and V is TRBV29-1, with TRBD1 matching over 9 bases. The germline gives CDR1 SQVTM, CDR2 ANQGSEA. CDR3 length: 14 amino acids. The ends lost 4 bases at V and 8 bases at J; junction bases unmatched: 10. The CDR3 DNA reads as TGCAGCGTTGTATCCGGGACAGGGCTCGGTACGCAGTATTTT. Protein: CSVVSGTGLGTQYF.

J is TRBJ1-2 and V is TRBV10-3, with D hard to call. V lost 6 bases to trimming and J lost 3 bases, with 14 bases between them. Germline loops: CDR1 ENHRY, CDR2 SYGVKD. This CDR3 is built from 14 residues. The CDR3 sequence is CAIRGPTSDYGYTF. Written as DNA, the CDR3 is TGTGCCATCAGGGGCCCTACCTCGGACTATGGCTACACCTTC.

As DNA, the CDR3 is TGTGCCAGCAGCGGAGGACAAGTGGGGACATCTAGCACAGATACGCAGTATTTT. Translating it yields CASSGGQVGTSSTDTQYF. The rearrangement links TRBV9 to TRBJ2-3; possible D gene TRBD1, 6 bases. V lost 3 bases and J 0 bases, leaving 20 bases between the germline ends. CDR1 and CDR2 (germline): SGDLS, YYNGEE. CDR3 length: 18 amino acids.